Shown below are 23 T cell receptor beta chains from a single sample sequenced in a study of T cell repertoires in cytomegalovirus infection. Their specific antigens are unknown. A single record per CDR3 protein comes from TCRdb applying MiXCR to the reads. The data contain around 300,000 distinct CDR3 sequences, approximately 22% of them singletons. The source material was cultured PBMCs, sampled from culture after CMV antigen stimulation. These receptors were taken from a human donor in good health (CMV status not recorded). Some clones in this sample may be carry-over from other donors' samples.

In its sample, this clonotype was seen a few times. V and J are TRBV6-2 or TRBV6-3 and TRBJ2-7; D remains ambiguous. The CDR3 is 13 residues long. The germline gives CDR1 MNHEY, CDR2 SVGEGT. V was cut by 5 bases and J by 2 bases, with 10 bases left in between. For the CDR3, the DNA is TGTGCCAGCAGTCTTAGGTTAACCTACGAGCAGTACGTC. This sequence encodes CASSLRLTYEQYV.

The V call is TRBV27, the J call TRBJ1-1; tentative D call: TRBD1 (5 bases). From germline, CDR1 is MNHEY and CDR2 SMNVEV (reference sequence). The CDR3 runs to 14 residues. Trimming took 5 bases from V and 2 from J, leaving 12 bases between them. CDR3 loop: CASSGGRTNTEAFF. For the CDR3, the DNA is TGTGCCAGCAGTGGGGGACGGACAAACACTGAAGCTTTCTTT.

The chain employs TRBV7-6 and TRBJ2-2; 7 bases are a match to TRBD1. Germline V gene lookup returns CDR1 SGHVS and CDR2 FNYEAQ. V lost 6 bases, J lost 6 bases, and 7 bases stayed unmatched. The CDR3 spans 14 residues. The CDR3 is CASSGVTGAGELFF. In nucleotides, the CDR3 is TGTGCCAGCAGTGGAGTCACAGGGGCCGGGGAGCTGTTTTTT.

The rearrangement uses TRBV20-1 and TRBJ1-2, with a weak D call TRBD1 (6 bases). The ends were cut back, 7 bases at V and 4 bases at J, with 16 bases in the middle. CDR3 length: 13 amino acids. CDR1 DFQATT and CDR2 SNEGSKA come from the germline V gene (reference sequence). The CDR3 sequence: CSGGGDGFYGYTF. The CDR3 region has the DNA TGCAGTGGAGGGGGGGACGGGTTCTATGGCTACACCTTC.

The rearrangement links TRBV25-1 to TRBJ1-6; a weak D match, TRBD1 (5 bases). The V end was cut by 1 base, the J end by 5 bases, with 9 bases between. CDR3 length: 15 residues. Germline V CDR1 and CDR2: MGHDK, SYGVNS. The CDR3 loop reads CASSEFRGDNSPLHF. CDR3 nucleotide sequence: TGTGCCAGCAGTGAATTTAGAGGGGATAATTCACCCCTCCACTTT. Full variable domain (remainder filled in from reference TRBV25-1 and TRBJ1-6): EADIYQTPRYLVIGTGKKITLECSQTMGHDKMYWYQQDPGMELHLIHYSYGVNSTEKGDLSSESTVSRIRTEHFPLTLESARPSHTSQYLCASSEFRGDNSPLHFGNGTRLTVT.

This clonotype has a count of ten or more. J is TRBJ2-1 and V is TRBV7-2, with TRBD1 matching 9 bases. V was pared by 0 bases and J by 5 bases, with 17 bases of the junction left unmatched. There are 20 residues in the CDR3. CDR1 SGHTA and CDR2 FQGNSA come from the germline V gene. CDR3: CASSLASLGQGRSWDNEQFF. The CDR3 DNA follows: TGTGCCAGCAGCTTAGCGAGCCTGGGACAGGGCCGATCATGGGACAATGAGCAGTTCTTC.

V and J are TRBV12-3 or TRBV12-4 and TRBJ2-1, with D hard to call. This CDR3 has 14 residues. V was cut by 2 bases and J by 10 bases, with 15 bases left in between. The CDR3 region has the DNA TGTGCCAGCAGTTTACCCCTTTGGGAAGACGAGCAGTTCTTC. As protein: CASSLPLWEDEQFF.

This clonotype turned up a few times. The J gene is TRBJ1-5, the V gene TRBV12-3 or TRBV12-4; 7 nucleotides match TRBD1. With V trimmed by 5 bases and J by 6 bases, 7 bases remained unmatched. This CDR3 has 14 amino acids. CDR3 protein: CASSLTGESQPQHF. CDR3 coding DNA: TGTGCCAGCAGTCTAACAGGGGAGAGTCAGCCCCAGCATTTT.

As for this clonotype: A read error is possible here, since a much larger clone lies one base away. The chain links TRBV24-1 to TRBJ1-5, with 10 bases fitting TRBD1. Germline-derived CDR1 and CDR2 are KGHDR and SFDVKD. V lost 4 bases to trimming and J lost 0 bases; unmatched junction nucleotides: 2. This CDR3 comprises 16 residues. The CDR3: CATSDRTGGSNQPQHF. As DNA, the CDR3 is TGTGCCACCAGTGACCGGACAGGGGGTAGCAATCAGCCCCAGCATTTT.

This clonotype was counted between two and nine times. CDR3 nucleotides: TGTGCCAGCAGCTCCCGGACAGCACATTCCTACAATGAGCAGTTCTTC. Its protein is CASSSRTAHSYNEQFF. The chain employs TRBV9 and TRBJ2-1, with D perhaps TRBD1 (6 bases). The germline V and J ends were trimmed by 4 bases and 1 base, with 15 bases remaining between them. The CDR3 is made up of 16 amino acids. Germline V lookup: CDR1 SGDLS, CDR2 YYNGEE.

The CDR3 DNA follows: TGTGCCAGCAGTGCGCTGACAGGGGTCCATGGCTACACCTTC. Protein: CASSALTGVHGYTF. The chain couples TRBV27 to TRBJ1-2; 8 nucleotides line up with TRBD1. The V segment lost 5 bases and the J segment 6 bases; nucleotides outside the gene matches: 8. The germline gives CDR1 MNHEY, CDR2 SMNVEV (reference sequence). There are 14 residues in the CDR3.

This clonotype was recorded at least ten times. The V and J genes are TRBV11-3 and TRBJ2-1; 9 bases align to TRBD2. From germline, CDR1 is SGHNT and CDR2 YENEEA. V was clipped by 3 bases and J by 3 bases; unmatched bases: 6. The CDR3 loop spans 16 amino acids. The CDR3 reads CASSFGASGNYNEQFF. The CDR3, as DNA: TGTGCCAGCAGCTTCGGGGCTAGCGGGAACTACAATGAGCAGTTCTTC.

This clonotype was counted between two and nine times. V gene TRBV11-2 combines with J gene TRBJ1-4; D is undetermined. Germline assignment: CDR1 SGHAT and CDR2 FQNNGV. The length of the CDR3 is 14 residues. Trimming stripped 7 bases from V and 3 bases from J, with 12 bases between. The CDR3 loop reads CASTTTYSNEKLFF. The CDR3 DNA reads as TGTGCCAGCACCACGACCTACTCTAATGAAAAACTGTTTTTT.

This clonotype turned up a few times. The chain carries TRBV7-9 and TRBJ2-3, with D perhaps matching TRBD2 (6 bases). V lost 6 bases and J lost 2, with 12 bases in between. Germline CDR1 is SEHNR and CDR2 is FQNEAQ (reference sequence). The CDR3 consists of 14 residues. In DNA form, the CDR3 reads TGTGCCAGCAGGGGGACTGGCTACACAGATACGCAGTATTTT. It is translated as CASRGTGYTDTQYF.

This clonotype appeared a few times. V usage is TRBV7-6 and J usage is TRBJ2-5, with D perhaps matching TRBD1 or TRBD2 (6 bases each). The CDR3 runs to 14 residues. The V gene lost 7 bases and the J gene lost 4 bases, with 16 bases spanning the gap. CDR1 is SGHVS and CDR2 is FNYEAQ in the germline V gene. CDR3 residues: CASTLGGRAETQYF. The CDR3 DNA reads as TGTGCCAGCACCTTGGGGGGCAGGGCAGAGACCCAGTACTTC.

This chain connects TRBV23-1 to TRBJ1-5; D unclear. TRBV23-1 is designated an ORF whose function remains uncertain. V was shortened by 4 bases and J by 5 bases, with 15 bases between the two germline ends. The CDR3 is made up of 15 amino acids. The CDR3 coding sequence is TGCGCCAGCAGTCGTCGTGGGGTGAGCGATCAGCCCCAGCATTTT. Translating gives CASSRRGVSDQPQHF.

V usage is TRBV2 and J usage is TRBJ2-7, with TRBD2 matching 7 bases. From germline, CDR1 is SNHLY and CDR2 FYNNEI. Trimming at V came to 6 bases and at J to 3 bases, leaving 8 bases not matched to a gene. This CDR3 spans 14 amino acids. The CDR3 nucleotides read TGTGCCAGCAGGGCCGGGACTACTTTCTACGAGCAGTACGTC. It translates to CASRAGTTFYEQYV.

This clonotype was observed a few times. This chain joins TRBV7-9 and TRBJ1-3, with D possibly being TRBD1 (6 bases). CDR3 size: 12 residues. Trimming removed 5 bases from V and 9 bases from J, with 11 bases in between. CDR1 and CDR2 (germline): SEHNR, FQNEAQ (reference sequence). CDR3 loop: CASSGRGATIYF. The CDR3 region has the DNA TGTGCCAGCAGCGGACGGGGGGCCACCATATATTTT. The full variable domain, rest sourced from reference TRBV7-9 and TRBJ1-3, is DTGVSQNPRHKITKRGQNVTFRCDPISEHNRLYWYRQTLGQGPEFLTYFQNEAQLEKSRLLSDRFSAERPKGSFSTLEIQRTEQGDSAMYLCASSGRGATIYFGEGSWLTVV.

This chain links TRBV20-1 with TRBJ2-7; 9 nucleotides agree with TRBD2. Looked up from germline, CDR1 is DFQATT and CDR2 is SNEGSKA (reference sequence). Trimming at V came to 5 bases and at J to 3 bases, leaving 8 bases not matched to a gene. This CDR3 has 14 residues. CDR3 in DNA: TGCAGTGCTCCCTTCCTAGCGGGAAGCTACGAGCAGTACTTC. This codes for CSAPFLAGSYEQYF.

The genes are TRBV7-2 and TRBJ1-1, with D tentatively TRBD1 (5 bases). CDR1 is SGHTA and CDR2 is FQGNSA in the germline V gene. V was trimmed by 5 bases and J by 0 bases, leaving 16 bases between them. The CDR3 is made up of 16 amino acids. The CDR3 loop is CASSPSGTYMNTEAFF. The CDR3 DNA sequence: TGTGCCAGCAGCCCCTCAGGGACCTACATGAACACTGAAGCTTTCTTT. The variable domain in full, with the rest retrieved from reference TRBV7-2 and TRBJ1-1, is GAGVSQSPSNKVTEKGKDVELRCDPISGHTALYWYRQSLGQGLEFLIYFQGNSAPDKSGLPSDRFSAERTGGSVSTLTIQRTQQEDSAVYLCASSPSGTYMNTEAFFGQGTRLTVV.

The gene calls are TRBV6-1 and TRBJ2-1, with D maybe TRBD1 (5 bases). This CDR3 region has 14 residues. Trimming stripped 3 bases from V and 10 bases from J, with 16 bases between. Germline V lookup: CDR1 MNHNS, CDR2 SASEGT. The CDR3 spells CASSDRVYVTEQFF. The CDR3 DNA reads TGTGCCAGCAGTGACAGGGTTTACGTGACGGAGCAGTTCTTC.

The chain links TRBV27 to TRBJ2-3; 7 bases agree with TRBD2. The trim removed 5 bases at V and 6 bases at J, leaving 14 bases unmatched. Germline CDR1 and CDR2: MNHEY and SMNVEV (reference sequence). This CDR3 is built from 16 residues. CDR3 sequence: CASSRGTAGVPDTQYF. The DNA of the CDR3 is TGTGCCAGCAGTCGCGGAACCGCGGGAGTCCCCGATACGCAGTATTTT.

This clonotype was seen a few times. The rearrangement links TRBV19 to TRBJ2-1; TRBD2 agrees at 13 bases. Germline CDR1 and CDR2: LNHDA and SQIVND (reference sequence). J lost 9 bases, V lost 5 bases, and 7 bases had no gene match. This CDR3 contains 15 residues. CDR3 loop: CASSGLAGAGGEQFF. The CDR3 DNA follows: TGTGCCAGTAGTGGACTAGCGGGGGCTGGTGGTGAGCAGTTCTTC.